The clone carrying this T cell receptor beta chain was recorded many times. TCRdb re-derived calls from the 5' RACE reads in MiXCR, one entry per CDR3 protein. The sample lists approximately 450,000 distinct CDR3 sequences, 15% to 20% occurring once. This sample is drawn from a study of T-cell memory formation after mild COVID-19. V was shortened by 6 bases and J by 4 bases, with 9 bases between the two germline ends. The CDR3 runs to 12 residues. Per the germline V gene, CDR1 is MNHEY and CDR2 is SVGEGT. J is TRBJ2-5 and V is TRBV6-2 or TRBV6-3; D call uncertain. The receptor comes from an adult woman who had mild COVID-19 (a few samples of this study predate the infection). Cell type and time point are not known. Sequenced sample: PBMCs or a T cell subset sorted from them (not recorded which). CDR3 DNA sequence: TGTGCCAGCAGCCCCGATCGAGAGACCCAGTACTTC. Amino acid sequence: CASSPDRETQYF.